These T cell receptor beta chains were read from a single sample in a study of long-term antiretroviral therapy in people with HIV. Using immunoSEQ multiplex PCR, the repertoire was profiled, and TCRdb retains in-frame clones only, with some absent. Found here are under 10,000 clones, 81% of them singletons; the top ten hold under 20%. Sequences were derived from unsorted PBMCs, sampled 0.7 years after starting antiretroviral therapy. The origin of the receptors is a man between 35 and 55 years old with HIV. Each CDR3 is given with its conserved first and last residue. Each record gives: clone size, D gene, J gene, V gene, CDR3 length, CDR3 protein, CDR3 DNA. D genes are given only for firm matches. Some rows mark clone size as missing; the rest say once, few, many or name a class of expanded clone.

few TRBD2 TRBJ2-1 TRBV27 17 CASSLPSGSRTYNEQFF TGTGCCAGCAGTTTACCTAGCGGGAGTCGCACCTACAATGAGCAGTTCTTC
few - TRBJ2-2 TRBV4-1 17 CASSQDLAPGVTGELFF TGCGCCAGCAGCCAAGATCTAGCCCCGGGGGTCACCGGGGAGCTGTTTTTT
- - TRBJ1-1 TRBV6-6 14 CASNYRRDIPEAFF TGTGCCAGCAATTACCGGCGGGACATACCCGAAGCTTTCTTT
- - TRBJ2-7 TRBV18 13 CASSPSLGDEQYF TGTGCCAGCTCACCAAGCCTGGGGGACGAGCAGTACTTC
- - TRBJ2-2 TRBV18 13 CASSPTPAGELFF TGTGCCAGCTCACCAACCCCGGCCGGGGAGCTGTTTTTT
- TRBD1 TRBJ1-1 TRBV10-3 16 CAITFGDREGGTEAFF TGTGCCATCACCTTCGGCGACAGGGAGGGGGGCACTGAAGCTTTCTTT
once - TRBJ1-2 TRBV6-1 13 CASSEGQFYGYTF TGTGCCAGCAGTGAAGGTCAGTTCTATGGCTACACCTTC
- - TRBJ2-6 TRBV28 15 CASSNIGAGANVLTF TGTGCCAGCAGTAATATAGGTGCTGGGGCCAACGTCCTGACTTTC
- - TRBJ1-2 TRBV14 15 CASSQDFDIRRGYTF TGTGCCAGCAGCCAAGATTTTGACATCCGACGGGGCTACACCTTC
- - TRBJ2-1 TRBV5-1 14 CASKQLLGSNEQFF TGCGCCAGCAAACAGCTCCTCGGTTCCAATGAGCAGTTCTTC
- - TRBJ1-1 TRBV7-9 13 CASSFESPPEAFF TGTGCCAGCAGCTTCGAATCTCCCCCAGAAGCTTTCTTT
- - TRBJ1-2 TRBV7-2 17 CASSLGGWDGRNYGYTF TGTGCCAGCAGCTTAGGTGGCTGGGATGGGAGGAACTATGGCTACACCTTC
once - TRBJ2-7 TRBV29-1 11 CSVEDPYEQYF TGCAGCGTTGAGGACCCCTACGAGCAGTACTTC
few TRBD2 TRBJ2-7 TRBV4-2 15 CASSPQRGERYEQYF TGTGCCAGCAGCCCACAACGGGGGGAGCGGTACGAGCAGTACTTC
few - TRBJ2-3 TRBV7-3 13 CASSLQGTDTQYF TGTGCCAGCAGCTTACAGGGCACAGATACGCAGTATTTT
- TRBD1 TRBJ1-1 TRBV28 16 CASSFETGVVNTEAFF TGTGCCAGCAGTTTCGAGACAGGGGTCGTAAACACTGAAGCTTTCTTT
- - TRBJ2-3 TRBV6-1 15 CASSEDGGSTDTQYF TGTGCCAGCAGTGAAGACGGGGGTAGCACAGATACGCAGTATTTT
- TRBD1 TRBJ2-7 TRBV27 14 CASSLSQGANEQYF TGTGCCAGCAGTTTATCGCAGGGGGCTAACGAGCAGTACTTC
- TRBD1 TRBJ2-7 TRBV6-5 15 CASSYSGTGGYEQYF TGTGCCAGCAGTTACTCCGGGACAGGGGGCTACGAGCAGTACTTC
once - TRBJ1-2 TRBV7-2 15 CASSLAPRGYYGYTF TGTGCCAGCAGCCTAGCCCCCCGCGGATACTATGGCTACACCTTC
- - TRBJ2-6 TRBV15 15 CATSRADSGANVLTF TGTGCCACCAGCAGAGCAGACTCTGGGGCCAACGTCCTGACTTTC
- TRBD1 TRBJ2-3 TRBV5-1 18 CASSTPRDTTQGADTQYF TGCGCCAGCAGCACCCCCAGGGACACTACCCAGGGGGCAGATACGCAGTATTTT
- TRBD2 TRBJ2-7 TRBV6-1 14 CASGTSGRVQEQYF TGTGCCAGTGGTACTAGCGGGAGAGTTCAAGAGCAGTACTTC
- TRBD2 TRBJ2-3 TRBV7-2 17 CASSSDLAGTSTDTQYF TGTGCCAGCAGCTCCGACCTAGCGGGAACTAGCACAGATACGCAGTATTTT
- - TRBJ2-3 TRBV27 16 CASSLLGQTFTDTQYF TGTGCCAGCAGTTTACTTGGACAGACTTTCACAGATACGCAGTATTTT
- - TRBJ2-6 TRBV7-9 15 CASSLALAGANVLTF TGTGCCAGCAGCTTAGCTCTCGCGGGGGCCAACGTCCTGACTTTC
once TRBD2 TRBJ2-3 TRBV10-3 15 CASSDIAGVDGTQYF TGTGCCAGCAGTGACATAGCGGGTGTAGACGGGACGCAGTATTTT
- TRBD1 TRBJ2-5 TRBV15 16 CATSGGTGGAYGTQYF TGTGCCACCAGCGGGGGGACAGGGGGCGCTTACGGGACCCAGTACTTC
- TRBD1 TRBJ2-7 TRBV5-4 15 CASSLTDRGGREQYF TGTGCCAGCAGCCTGACCGACAGGGGAGGTCGCGAGCAGTACTTC
few - TRBJ1-5 TRBV28 14 CASSLAQGHQPQHF TGTGCCAGCAGTTTGGCGCAGGGACATCAGCCCCAGCATTTT